This T cell receptor beta chain was identified in a study of blood T cell repertoires in COVID-19. CDR3 size: 17 residues. Germline CDR1 is SEHNR and CDR2 is FQNEAQ (reference sequence). J was trimmed by 0 bases and V by 5 bases; bases with no gene match: 5. Profiling relied on immunoSEQ multiplex PCR, and the TCRdb table lists in-frame clones only, not all of them. This table holds about 18,000 clones, roughly 90% found once. This receptor was obtained from a man aged 40-50 years with active COVID-19. The chain uses TRBV7-9 and TRBJ2-1, with TRBD2 identical over 12 bases. Material for sequencing was peripheral blood. DNA for the CDR3: TGTGCCAGCAGCCGGACTAGCGGGACCTTCTCCTACAATGAGCAGTTCTTC. It translates to CASSRTSGTFSYNEQFF.